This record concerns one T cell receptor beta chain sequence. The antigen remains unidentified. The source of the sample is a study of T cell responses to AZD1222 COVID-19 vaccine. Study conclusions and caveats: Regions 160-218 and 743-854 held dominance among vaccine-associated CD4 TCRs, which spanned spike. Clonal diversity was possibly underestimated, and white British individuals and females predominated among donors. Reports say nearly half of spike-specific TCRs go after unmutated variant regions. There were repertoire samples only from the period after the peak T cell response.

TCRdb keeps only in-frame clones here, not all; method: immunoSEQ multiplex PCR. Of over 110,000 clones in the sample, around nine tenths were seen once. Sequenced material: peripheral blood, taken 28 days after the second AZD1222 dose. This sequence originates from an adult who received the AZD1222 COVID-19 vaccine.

The CDR3 spells CASSVLNYGYTF. CDR3 in DNA: TGTGCCAGCAGCGTACTTAACTATGGCTACACCTTC. The chain couples TRBV9 to TRBJ1-2; no clear D. Germline CDR1 is SGDLS and CDR2 is YYNGEE. Deletions cut 1 base from V and 1 base from J, with 2 bases between. The CDR3 runs to 12 residues.